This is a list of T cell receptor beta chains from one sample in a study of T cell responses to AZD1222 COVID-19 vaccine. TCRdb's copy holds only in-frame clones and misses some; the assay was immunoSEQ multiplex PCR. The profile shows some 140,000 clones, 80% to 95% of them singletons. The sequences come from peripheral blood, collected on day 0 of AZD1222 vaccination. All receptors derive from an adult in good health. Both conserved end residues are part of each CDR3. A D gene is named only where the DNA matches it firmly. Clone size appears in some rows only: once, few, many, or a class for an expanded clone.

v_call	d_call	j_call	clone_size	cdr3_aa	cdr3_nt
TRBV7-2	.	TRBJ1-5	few	CASSLAGIGNQPQHF	TGTGCCAGCAGCTTGGCGGGAATCGGCAATCAGCCCCAGCATTTT
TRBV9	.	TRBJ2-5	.	CASSVGDELATQYF	TGTGCCAGCAGCGTCGGGGACGAGCTCGCGACCCAGTACTTC
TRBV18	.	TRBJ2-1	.	CASSLLSSYNEQFF	TGTGCCAGCTCACTCCTGAGCTCCTACAATGAGCAGTTCTTC
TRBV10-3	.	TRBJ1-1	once	CATLGGDTEAFF	TGTGCCACCCTTGGGGGGGATACTGAAGCTTTCTTT
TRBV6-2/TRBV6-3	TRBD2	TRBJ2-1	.	CASSYALAGVNEQFF	TGTGCCAGCAGTTACGCTCTAGCGGGAGTCAATGAGCAGTTCTTC
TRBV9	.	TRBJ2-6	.	CASSVGSSGANVLTF	TGTGCCAGCAGCGTAGGGAGCTCTGGGGCCAACGTCCTGACTTTC
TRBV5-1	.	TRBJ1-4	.	CASSLEAANEKLFF	TGCGCCAGCAGCTTGGAGGCAGCTAATGAAAAACTGTTTTTT
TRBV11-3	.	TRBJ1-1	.	CASSSQGTEAFF	TGTGCCAGCAGCTCCCAGGGGACTGAAGCTTTCTTT
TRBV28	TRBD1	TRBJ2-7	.	CASSSRTGVYEQYF	TGTGCCAGCAGTTCCAGGACAGGGGTCTACGAGCAGTACTTC
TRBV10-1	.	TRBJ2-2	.	CASSLQGLTGELFF	TGCGCCAGCAGTTTACAGGGTCTCACCGGGGAGCTGTTTTTT
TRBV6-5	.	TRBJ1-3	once	CASSYGGEGNTIYF	TGTGCCAGCAGTTACGGGGGGGAGGGAAACACCATATATTTT
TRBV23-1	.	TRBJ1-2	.	CASSPMNYGYTF	TGCGCCAGCAGTCCAATGAACTATGGCTACACCTTC
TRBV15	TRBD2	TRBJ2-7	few	CATSRSSGRPQVEQYF	TGTGCCACCAGCAGATCTAGCGGGAGGCCCCAGGTCGAGCAGTACTTC
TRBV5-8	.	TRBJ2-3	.	CASSLGGPSTDTQYF	TGTGCCAGCAGCTTAGGGGGGCCTAGCACAGATACGCAGTATTTT
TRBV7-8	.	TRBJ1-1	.	CASRPDSLFGEAFF	TGTGCCAGCCGCCCGGACTCCCTCTTCGGTGAAGCTTTCTTT
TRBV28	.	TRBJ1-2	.	CASSRAGTTNYGYTF	TGTGCCAGCAGCCGCGCCGGGACAACAAACTATGGCTACACCTTC
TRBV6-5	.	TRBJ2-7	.	CASSSNSYEQYF	TGTGCCAGCAGTTCTAACTCCTACGAGCAGTACTTC
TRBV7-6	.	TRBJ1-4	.	CASSLNPRGLDEKLFF	TGTGCCAGCAGCTTAAATCCCAGGGGCCTTGATGAAAAACTGTTTTTT
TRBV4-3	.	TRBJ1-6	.	CASSQWWGIENSPLHF	TGCGCCAGCAGCCAATGGTGGGGGATTGAGAATTCACCCCTCCACTTT
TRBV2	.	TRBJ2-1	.	CASQTVSSYNEQFF	TGTGCCAGCCAGACAGTCAGCTCCTACAATGAGCAGTTCTTC
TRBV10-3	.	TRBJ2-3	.	CAISRQDLTDTQYF	TGTGCCATCAGTAGACAGGACCTCACAGATACGCAGTATTTT
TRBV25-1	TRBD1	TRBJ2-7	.	CASSRGLSYEQYF	TGTGCCAGCAGTAGGGGGCTATCCTACGAGCAGTACTTC
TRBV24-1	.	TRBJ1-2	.	CATSDFSRNYGYTF	TGTGCCACCAGTGATTTCTCCAGGAACTATGGCTACACCTTC
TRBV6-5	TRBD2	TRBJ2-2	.	CASSLAGPTGELFF	TGTGCCAGCAGTCTAGCGGGGCCCACCGGGGAGCTGTTTTTT
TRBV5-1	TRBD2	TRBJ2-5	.	CASSHLTASGQETQYF	TGCGCCAGCAGTCATTTAACGGCTAGCGGGCAAGAGACCCAGTACTTC
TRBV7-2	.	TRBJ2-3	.	CASSLEVNTDTQYF	TGTGCCAGCAGCTTAGAGGTTAACACAGATACGCAGTATTTT
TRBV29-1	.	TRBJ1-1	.	CSVVILPEAFF	TGCAGCGTTGTTATCCTCCCTGAAGCTTTCTTT
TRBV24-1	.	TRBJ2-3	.	CATSVETDTQYF	TGTGCCACCAGTGTGGAGACAGATACGCAGTATTTT
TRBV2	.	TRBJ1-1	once	CASSVEGGNTEAFF	TGTGCCAGCAGTGTAGAGGGCGGGAACACTGAAGCTTTCTTT
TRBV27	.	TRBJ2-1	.	CASSPGGPGEQFF	TGTGCCAGCAGTCCCGGAGGGCCGGGTGAGCAGTTCTTC
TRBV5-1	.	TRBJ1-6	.	CASSLAGVRLTHSPLHF	TGCGCCAGCAGCCTGGCGGGGGTTCGTCTGACCCATTCACCCCTCCACTTT
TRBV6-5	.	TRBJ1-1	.	CASSTAGIEAFF	TGTGCCAGCAGTACGGCAGGGATTGAAGCTTTCTTT
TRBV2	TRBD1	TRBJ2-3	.	CASRMRDRQTDTQYF	TGTGCCAGCCGTATGAGGGACAGGCAAACCGATACGCAGTATTTT
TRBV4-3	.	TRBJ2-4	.	CASSQDLGGQNIQYF	TGCGCCAGCAGCCAAGATCTAGGGGGACAAAACATTCAGTACTTC
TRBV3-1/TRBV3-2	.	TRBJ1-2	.	CASSGRSSAGYTF	TGTGCCAGCAGCGGTCGGAGTTCGGCTGGCTACACCTTC
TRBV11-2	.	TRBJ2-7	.	CASSLNNGPYEQYF	TGTGCCAGCAGCTTAAACAACGGTCCCTACGAGCAGTACTTC
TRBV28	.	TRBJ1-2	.	CASSLLTEYGYTF	TGTGCCAGCAGTTTACTGACAGAGTATGGCTACACCTTC
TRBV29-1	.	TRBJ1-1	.	CSVVGQVNTEAFF	TGCAGCGTCGTGGGACAAGTCAACACTGAAGCTTTCTTT
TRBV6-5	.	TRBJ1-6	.	CASSYAVNSPLHF	TGTGCCAGCAGTTACGCGGTCAATTCACCCCTCCACTTT
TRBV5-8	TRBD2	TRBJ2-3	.	CASTQYGVLAGTDTQYF	TGTGCCAGCACCCAATATGGGGTGCTAGCGGGGACAGATACGCAGTATTTT
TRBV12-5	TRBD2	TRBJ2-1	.	CASGFGTSGEIYNEQFF	TGTGCTAGTGGTTTCGGGACTAGCGGGGAGATTTACAATGAGCAGTTCTTC
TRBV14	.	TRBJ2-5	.	CASSQDGPLFQYF	TGTGCCAGCAGCCAAGATGGGCCGCTTTTTCAGTACTTC
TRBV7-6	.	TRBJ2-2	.	CASSLPWTGELFF	TGTGCCAGCAGCTTACCCTGGACCGGGGAGCTGTTTTTT
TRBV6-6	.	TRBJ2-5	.	CAIGPQVTQYF	TGTGCCATTGGGCCACAAGTGACCCAGTACTTC
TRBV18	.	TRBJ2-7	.	CASSPPGSPEQYF	TGTGCCAGCTCACCACCGGGGAGCCCCGAGCAGTACTTC
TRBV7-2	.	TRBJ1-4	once	CASSSSRDTNEKLFF	TGTGCCAGCAGCTCTTCAAGGGACACTAATGAAAAACTGTTTTTT
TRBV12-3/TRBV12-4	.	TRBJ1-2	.	CASSLGLNYGYTF	TGTGCCAGCAGTTTAGGGCTCAACTATGGCTACACCTTC
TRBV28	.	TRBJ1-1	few	CASSLTGSHTEAFF	TGTGCCAGCAGTTTAACTGGCAGCCACACTGAAGCTTTCTTT
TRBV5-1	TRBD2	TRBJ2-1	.	CASSLGGGAHEQFF	TGCGCCAGCAGCTTGGGCGGGGGGGCGCATGAGCAGTTCTTC
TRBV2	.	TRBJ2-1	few	CASSDGSTSLNNEQFF	TGTGCCAGCAGTGATGGATCGACTAGTCTAAACAATGAGCAGTTCTTC
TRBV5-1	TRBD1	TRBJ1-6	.	CASSLATGERSPLHF	TGCGCCAGCAGCTTGGCCACAGGGGAGAGATCACCCCTCCACTTT
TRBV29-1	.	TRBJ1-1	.	CSVGRSGQLNTEAFF	TGCAGCGTTGGTCGTTCAGGGCAGTTGAACACTGAAGCTTTCTTT
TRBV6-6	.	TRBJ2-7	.	CASREAGTVYEQYF	TGTGCCAGCAGGGAGGCAGGGACCGTTTACGAGCAGTACTTC
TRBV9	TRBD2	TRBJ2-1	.	CASSVGRGVYSEQFF	TGTGCCAGCAGCGTAGGGCGGGGGGTTTACAGTGAGCAGTTCTTC
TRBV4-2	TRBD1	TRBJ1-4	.	CASSQGDRGNEKLFF	TGTGCCAGCAGCCAAGGGGACAGGGGGAATGAAAAACTGTTTTTT
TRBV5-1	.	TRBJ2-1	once	CASSLVSGINEQFF	TGCGCCAGCAGCTTGGTTAGCGGCATTAATGAGCAGTTCTTC